This T cell receptor beta chain was observed in a study of regulatory T cells in long-lasting Graves disease. HTBI primers from iRepertoire and Arm-PCR of CDR3 regions yielded the TCR beta libraries. TCRdb reanalysed the multiplex PCR reads using MiXCR and keeps one entry per CDR3 protein. The sample contains about 350,000 distinct CDR3 sequences, 15% to 20% of which appear only once. This clonotype appeared many times. This CDR3 spans 16 amino acids. V shed 5 bases, J shed 7 bases, and the junction held 11 bases outside the gene matches. The germline V gene encodes CDR1 MNHEY and CDR2 SVGEGT. The time point here: newly diagnosed GD, antithyroid drugs for less than 3 months. Extracted RNA from PBMCs served as the source of the TCR library. In addition, the sample was reused for a study of T cells in Graves' hyperthyroidism and ophthalmopathy. That paper adds: Clinical symptoms, serum thyroxine, TRAb, thyroid ultrasound and orbital computed tomography established diagnosis. Initially, a first-round RT-PCR of the TCR CDR3 employed the HTBI primer set. It was a median around 6 months before onset that the model predicted ophthalmopathy.

The chain employs TRBV6-2 or TRBV6-3 and TRBJ1-4; 9 bases line up with TRBD1. The material was peripheral blood mononuclear cells (PBMCs), obtained at new diagnosis, from a patient treated with antithyroid drugs. This TCR derives from a woman under 30 with Graves disease. In DNA form, the CDR3 reads TGTGCCAGCAGTGAATCTCGGGGACAGGGTGGTGAAAAACTGTTTTTT. Translation: CASSESRGQGGEKLFF.